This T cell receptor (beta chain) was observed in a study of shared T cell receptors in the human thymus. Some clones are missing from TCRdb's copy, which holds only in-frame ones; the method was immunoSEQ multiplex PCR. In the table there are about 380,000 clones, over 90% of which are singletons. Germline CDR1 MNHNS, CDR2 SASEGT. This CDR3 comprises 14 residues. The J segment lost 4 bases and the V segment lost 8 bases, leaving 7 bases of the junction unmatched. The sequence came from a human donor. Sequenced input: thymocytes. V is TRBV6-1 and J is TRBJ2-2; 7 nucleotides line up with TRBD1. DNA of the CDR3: TGTGCCAGCGGGGACAGTGGGGGCACCGGGGAGCTGTTTTTT. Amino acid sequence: CASGDSGGTGELFF.